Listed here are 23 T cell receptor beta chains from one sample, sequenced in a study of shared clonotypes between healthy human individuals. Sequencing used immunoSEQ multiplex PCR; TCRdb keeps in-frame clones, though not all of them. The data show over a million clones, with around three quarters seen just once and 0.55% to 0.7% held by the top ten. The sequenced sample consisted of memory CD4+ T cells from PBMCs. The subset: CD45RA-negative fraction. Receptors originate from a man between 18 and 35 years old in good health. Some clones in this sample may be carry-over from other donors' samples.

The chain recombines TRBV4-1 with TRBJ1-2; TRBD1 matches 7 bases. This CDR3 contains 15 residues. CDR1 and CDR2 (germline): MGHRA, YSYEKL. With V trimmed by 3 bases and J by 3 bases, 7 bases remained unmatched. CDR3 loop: CASSHPTGSDYGYTF. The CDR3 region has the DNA TGCGCCAGCAGCCACCCGACAGGGTCGGACTATGGCTACACCTTC.

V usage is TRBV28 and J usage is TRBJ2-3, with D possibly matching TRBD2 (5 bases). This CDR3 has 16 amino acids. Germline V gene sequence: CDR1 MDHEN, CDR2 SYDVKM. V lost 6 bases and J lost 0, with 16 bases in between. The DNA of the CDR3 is TGTGCCAGCAGCCTACTAGGAGGACTGAGCACAGATACGCAGTATTTT. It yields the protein CASSLLGGLSTDTQYF.

The CDR3 reads CASTHPPGEGGGPGEQYF. DNA of the CDR3: TGTGCCAGCACCCACCCCCCTGGGGAGGGGGGGGGACCGGGCGAGCAGTACTTC. The genes are TRBV28 and TRBJ2-7; TRBD2 is a possible D gene (7 bases). This CDR3 contains 18 residues. The V gene lost 7 bases and the J gene lost 6 bases, with 31 bases spanning the gap. CDR1 is MDHEN, CDR2 SYDVKM, per germline.

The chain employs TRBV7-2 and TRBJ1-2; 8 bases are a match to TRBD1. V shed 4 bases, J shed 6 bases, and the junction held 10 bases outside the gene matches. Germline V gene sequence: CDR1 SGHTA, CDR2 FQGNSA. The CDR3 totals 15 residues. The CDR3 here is CASSSQPRGPDGYTF. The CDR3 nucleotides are TGTGCCAGCAGCTCGCAACCCAGGGGGCCGGATGGCTACACCTTC.

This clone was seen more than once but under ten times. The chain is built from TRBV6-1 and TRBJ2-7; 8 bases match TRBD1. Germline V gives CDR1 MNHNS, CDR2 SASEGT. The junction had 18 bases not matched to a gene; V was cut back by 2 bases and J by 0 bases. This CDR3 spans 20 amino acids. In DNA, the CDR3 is TGTGCCAGCAGTGAAAAATTCTCCACCGGGACAGGTACGGCCTCCTACGAGCAGTACTTC. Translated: CASSEKFSTGTGTASYEQYF.

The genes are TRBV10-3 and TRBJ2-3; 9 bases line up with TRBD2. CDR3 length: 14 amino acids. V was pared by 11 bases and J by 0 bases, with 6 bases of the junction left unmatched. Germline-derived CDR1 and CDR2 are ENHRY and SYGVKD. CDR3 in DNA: TGTGCCGCGGGACTAGCTTTGAGCACAGATACGCAGTATTTT. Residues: CAAGLALSTDTQYF.

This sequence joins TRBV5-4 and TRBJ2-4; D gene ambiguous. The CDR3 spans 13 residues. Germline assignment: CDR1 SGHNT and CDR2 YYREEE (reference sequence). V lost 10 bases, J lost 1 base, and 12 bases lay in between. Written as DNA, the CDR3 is TGTGCCGCCTCCACTCAGGCCAAAAACATTCAGTACTTC. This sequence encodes CAASTQAKNIQYF.

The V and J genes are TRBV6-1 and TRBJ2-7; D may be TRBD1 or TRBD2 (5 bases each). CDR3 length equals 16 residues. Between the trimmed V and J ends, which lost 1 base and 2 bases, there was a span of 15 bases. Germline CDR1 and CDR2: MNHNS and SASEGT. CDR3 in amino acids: CASSEGLSGTPYEQYF. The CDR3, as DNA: TGTGCCAGCAGTGAAGGTTTGTCGGGGACGCCCTACGAGCAGTACTTC.

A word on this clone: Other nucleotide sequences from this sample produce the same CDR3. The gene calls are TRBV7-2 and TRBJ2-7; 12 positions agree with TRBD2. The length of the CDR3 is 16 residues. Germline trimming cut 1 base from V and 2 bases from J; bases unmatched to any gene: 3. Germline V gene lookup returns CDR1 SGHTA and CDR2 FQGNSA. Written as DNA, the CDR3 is TGTGCCAGCAGCTTAGTCCGGACTAGCGGGACCTACGAGCAGTACTTC. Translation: CASSLVRTSGTYEQYF. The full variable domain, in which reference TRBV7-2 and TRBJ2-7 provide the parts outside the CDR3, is GAGVSQSPSNKVTEKGKDVELRCDPISGHTALYWYRQSLGQGLEFLIYFQGNSAPDKSGLPSDRFSAERTGGSVSTLTIQRTQQEDSAVYLCASSLVRTSGTYEQYFGPGTRLTVT.

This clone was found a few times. Written as DNA, the CDR3 is TGTGCCAGCAGTGATAACAGGGGGCGGACCGGGGAGCTGTTTTTT. It codes for CASSDNRGRTGELFF. This chain joins TRBV2 and TRBJ2-2, with TRBD1 matching 9 bases. The V segment lost 3 bases and the J segment 5 bases; nucleotides outside the gene matches: 4. Germline V gene lookup returns CDR1 SNHLY and CDR2 FYNNEI. This CDR3 has 15 residues.

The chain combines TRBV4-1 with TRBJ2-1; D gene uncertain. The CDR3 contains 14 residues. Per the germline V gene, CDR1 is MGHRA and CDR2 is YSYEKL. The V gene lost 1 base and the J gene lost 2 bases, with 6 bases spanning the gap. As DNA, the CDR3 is TGCGCCAGCAGCCAAGGGGGTACCTACAATGAGCAGTTCTTC. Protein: CASSQGGTYNEQFF.

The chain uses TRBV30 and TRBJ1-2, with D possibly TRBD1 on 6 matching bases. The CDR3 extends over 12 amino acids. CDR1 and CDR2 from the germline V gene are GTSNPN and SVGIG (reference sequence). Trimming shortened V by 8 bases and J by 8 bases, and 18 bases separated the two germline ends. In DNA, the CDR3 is TGTGCCCGTAGGGGGGCGAGAGGCGGCTACACCTTC. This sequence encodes CARRGARGGYTF.

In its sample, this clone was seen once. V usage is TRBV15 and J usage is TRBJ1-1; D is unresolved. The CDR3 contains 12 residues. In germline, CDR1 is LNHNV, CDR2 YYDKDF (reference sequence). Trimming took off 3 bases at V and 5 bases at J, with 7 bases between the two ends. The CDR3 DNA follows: TGTGCCACCAGCAGGGTGGCTACTGAAGCTTTCTTT. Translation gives CATSRVATEAFF.

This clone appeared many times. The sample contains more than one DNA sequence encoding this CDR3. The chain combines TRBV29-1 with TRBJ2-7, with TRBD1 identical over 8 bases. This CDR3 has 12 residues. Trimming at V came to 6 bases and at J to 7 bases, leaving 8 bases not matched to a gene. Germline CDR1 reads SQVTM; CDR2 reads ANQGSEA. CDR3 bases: TGCAGCGTCCTCGGACAGGGAGAAGAGCAGTACTTC. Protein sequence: CSVLGQGEEQYF.

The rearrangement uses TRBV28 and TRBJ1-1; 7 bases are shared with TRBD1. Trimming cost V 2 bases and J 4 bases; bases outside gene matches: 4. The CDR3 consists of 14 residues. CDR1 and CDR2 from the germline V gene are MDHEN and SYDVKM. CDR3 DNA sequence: TGTGCCAGCAGTTTAGGTTGGGACAGCACTGAAGCTTTCTTT. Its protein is CASSLGWDSTEAFF.

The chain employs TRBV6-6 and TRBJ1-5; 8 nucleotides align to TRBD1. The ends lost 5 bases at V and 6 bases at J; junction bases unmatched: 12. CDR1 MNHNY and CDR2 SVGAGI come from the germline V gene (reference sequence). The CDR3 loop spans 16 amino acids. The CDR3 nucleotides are TGTGCCAGCAGTCCCCAACAGGGGGTACGAGGTCAGCCCCAGCATTTT. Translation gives CASSPQQGVRGQPQHF.

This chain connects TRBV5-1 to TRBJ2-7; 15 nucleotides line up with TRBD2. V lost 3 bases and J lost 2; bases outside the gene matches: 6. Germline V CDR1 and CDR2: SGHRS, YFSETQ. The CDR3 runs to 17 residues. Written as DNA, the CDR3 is TGCGCCAGCAGCTCGGGACTAGCGGGAGGTTATACCTACGAGCAGTACTTC. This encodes CASSSGLAGGYTYEQYF. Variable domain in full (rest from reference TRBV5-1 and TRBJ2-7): KAGVTQTPRYLIKTRGQQVTLSCSPISGHRSVSWYQQTPGQGLQFLFEYFSETQRNKGNFPGRFSGRQFSNSRSEMNVSTLELGDSALYLCASSSGLAGGYTYEQYFGPGTRLTVT.

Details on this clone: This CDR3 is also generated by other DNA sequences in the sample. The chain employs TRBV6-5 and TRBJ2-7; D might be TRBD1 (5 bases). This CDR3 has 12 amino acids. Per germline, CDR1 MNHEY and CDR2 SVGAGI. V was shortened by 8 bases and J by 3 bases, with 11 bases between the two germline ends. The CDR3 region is CASSGRGYEQYF. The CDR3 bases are TGTGCCAGCTCTGGAAGGGGCTACGAGCAGTACTTC.

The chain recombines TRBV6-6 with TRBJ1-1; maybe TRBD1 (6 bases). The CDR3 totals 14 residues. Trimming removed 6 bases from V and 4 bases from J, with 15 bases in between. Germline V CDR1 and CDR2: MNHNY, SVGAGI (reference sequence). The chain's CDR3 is CASRLQGLSTEAFF. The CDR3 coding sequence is TGTGCCAGCAGATTACAGGGCTTATCCACTGAAGCTTTCTTT.

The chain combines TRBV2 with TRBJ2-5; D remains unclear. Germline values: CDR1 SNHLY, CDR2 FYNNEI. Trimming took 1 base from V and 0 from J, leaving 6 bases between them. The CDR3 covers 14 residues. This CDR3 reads CASSEGSYQETQYF. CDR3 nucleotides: TGTGCCAGCAGTGAAGGCAGTTACCAAGAGACCCAGTACTTC.

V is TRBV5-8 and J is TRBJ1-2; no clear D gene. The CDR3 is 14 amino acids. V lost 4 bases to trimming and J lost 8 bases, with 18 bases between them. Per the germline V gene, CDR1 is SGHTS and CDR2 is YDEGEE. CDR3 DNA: TGTGCCAGCAGCCGACAAGCAACCTCGGGGGGCTACACCTTC. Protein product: CASSRQATSGGYTF.

CDR3 sequence: CASSLVAGSVVDTQYF. CDR3 bases: TGTGCCAGCAGCTTAGTTGCAGGCTCTGTGGTAGATACGCAGTATTTT. The chain is built from TRBV7-9 and TRBJ2-3, with D unresolved. Germline lookup yields CDR1 SEHNR and CDR2 FQNEAQ (reference sequence). CDR3 size: 16 residues. Trimming took off 1 base at V and 5 bases at J, with 16 bases between the two ends. The full variable domain, its missing parts supplied by reference TRBV7-9 and TRBJ2-3, is DTGVSQNPRHKITKRGQNVTFRCDPISEHNRLYWYRQTLGQGPEFLTYFQNEAQLEKSRLLSDRFSAERPKGSFSTLEIQRTEQGDSAMYLCASSLVAGSVVDTQYFGPGTRLTVL.

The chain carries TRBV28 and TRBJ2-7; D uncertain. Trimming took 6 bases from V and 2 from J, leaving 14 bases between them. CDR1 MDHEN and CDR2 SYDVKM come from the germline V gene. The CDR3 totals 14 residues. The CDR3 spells CASSQVARTYEQYF. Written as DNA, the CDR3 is TGTGCCAGCAGCCAAGTGGCCCGAACCTACGAGCAGTACTTC.